This T cell receptor (beta chain) was recorded in a study of T cells in Graves' hyperthyroidism and ophthalmopathy. Study-level information: Peripheral blood specimens were obtained at initial diagnosis, prior to any treatment.

Orbital computed tomography, thyroid ultrasound, serum thyroxine and TRAb, and clinical symptoms together informed the diagnoses. Overall study findings and caveats: Before onset, ophthalmopathy was predicted by the model a median about six months earlier.

The TCR beta CDR3 regions underwent amplification using RNA transcripts as the source. The primer set for the first-round RT-PCR of the TCR CDR3 was HTBI. Each CDR3 protein gets one entry after TCRdb re-called the multiplex PCR reads with MiXCR. The sample includes about 210,000 distinct CDR3 sequences, about a sixth of them seen just once. This clonotype has only a few counts. The antigen is undetermined. This sequence was found in a man aged 50 to 59 with Graves' hyperthyroidism. Sample: blood.

This chain's CDR3 is CASSRGQDSGNTIYF. The CDR3 region has the DNA TGTGCCAGCAGCCGGGGACAGGACTCTGGAAACACCATATATTTT. The chain recombines TRBV3-1 with TRBJ1-3, with TRBD1 matching 8 bases. Germline V lookup: CDR1 LGHDT, CDR2 YNNKEL (reference sequence). Germline trimming cut 4 bases from V and 0 bases from J; bases unmatched to any gene: 2. CDR3 size: 15 residues.